The rows below give T cell receptor beta chains drawn from one sample of a study of OX40 agonist ivuxolimab in advanced cancers. Measured with immunoSEQ multiplex PCR; TCRdb has only the in-frame clones, and not every one. The sample includes more than 55,000 clones, approximately 80% of them seen just once. The sequenced sample was CD4+ or CD8+ T cells sorted from blood, obtained in a trial of the OX40 agonist ivuxolimab. These receptors were collected from an adult with an advanced solid tumor such as melanoma, head and neck, liver or kidney cancer. CDR3s include the opening cysteine and the closing phenylalanine or tryptophan. The D gene is left open where the match is weak. Where a row states a size, it is once, few, many or the class of an expanded clone; other rows omit it.

abundance: -; d_gene: -; j_gene: TRBJ2-7; v_gene: TRBV30; CDR3aa: CAWSRDAYEQYF; CDR3nt: TGTGCCTGGAGTCGAGACGCCTACGAGCAGTACTTC
abundance: -; d_gene: -; j_gene: TRBJ2-2; v_gene: TRBV5-4; CDR3aa: CASSLVRGAEGTGELFF; CDR3nt: TGTGCCAGCAGCTTGGTGAGGGGGGCGGAAGGGACCGGGGAGCTGTTTTTT
abundance: -; d_gene: -; j_gene: TRBJ2-5; v_gene: TRBV4-2; CDR3aa: CASSQDEGGSPTQYF; CDR3nt: TGTGCCAGCAGCCAGGATGAGGGGGGGTCCCCCACCCAGTACTTC
abundance: -; d_gene: -; j_gene: TRBJ2-1; v_gene: TRBV5-5; CDR3aa: CASSLPPPGYEQFF; CDR3nt: TGTGCCAGCAGCTTACCCCCCCCGGGCTATGAGCAGTTCTTC
abundance: -; d_gene: TRBD2; j_gene: TRBJ2-3; v_gene: TRBV2; CDR3aa: CASSKGGSSSGRPSTDTQYF; CDR3nt: TGTGCCAGCAGTAAAGGGGGGTCTTCTAGCGGGAGACCTAGCACAGATACGCAGTATTTT
abundance: -; d_gene: -; j_gene: TRBJ2-4; v_gene: TRBV16; CDR3aa: CASSQGYRVSNIQYF; CDR3nt: TGTGCCAGCAGCCAGGGGTACAGGGTTTCGAACATTCAGTACTTC
abundance: -; d_gene: -; j_gene: TRBJ1-1; v_gene: TRBV6-6; CDR3aa: CASSTNGVNTEAFF; CDR3nt: TGTGCCAGCTCAACCAATGGAGTGAACACTGAAGCTTTCTTT
abundance: -; d_gene: TRBD2; j_gene: TRBJ2-6; v_gene: TRBV30; CDR3aa: CAWSVPSGSSGANVLTF; CDR3nt: TGTGCCTGGAGTGTACCAAGCGGGAGCTCTGGGGCCAACGTCCTGACTTTC
abundance: -; d_gene: TRBD1; j_gene: TRBJ1-2; v_gene: TRBV6-1; CDR3aa: CASSDGTGPRYGYTF; CDR3nt: TGTGCCAGCAGTGATGGGACAGGGCCGCGCTATGGCTACACCTTC
abundance: -; d_gene: -; j_gene: TRBJ1-1; v_gene: TRBV28; CDR3aa: CASSLLDPNTEAFF; CDR3nt: TGTGCCAGCAGTTTGCTCGACCCGAACACTGAAGCTTTCTTT
abundance: -; d_gene: -; j_gene: TRBJ1-6; v_gene: TRBV6-6; CDR3aa: CASSPREFNSPLHF; CDR3nt: TGTGCCAGCAGCCCCCGGGAGTTTAATTCACCCCTCCACTTT
abundance: -; d_gene: -; j_gene: TRBJ2-2; v_gene: TRBV10-2; CDR3aa: CASSESLGMNTGELFF; CDR3nt: TGCGCCAGCAGTGAGTCGCTTGGGATGAACACCGGGGAGCTGTTTTTT
abundance: -; d_gene: -; j_gene: TRBJ2-2; v_gene: TRBV4-2; CDR3aa: CASSQDRNTGELFF; CDR3nt: TGTGCCAGCAGCCAAGATCGGAACACCGGGGAGCTGTTTTTT
abundance: -; d_gene: -; j_gene: TRBJ2-4; v_gene: TRBV19; CDR3aa: CASSIDRRGDIQYF; CDR3nt: TGTGCCAGTAGTATAGATCGAAGGGGGGACATTCAGTACTTC
abundance: few; d_gene: -; j_gene: TRBJ1-5; v_gene: TRBV2; CDR3aa: CASSSGRDQPQHF; CDR3nt: TGTGCCAGCAGCTCAGGGAGGGATCAGCCCCAGCATTTT
abundance: -; d_gene: -; j_gene: TRBJ1-4; v_gene: TRBV25-1; CDR3aa: CASSEYRGNEKLFF; CDR3nt: TGTGCCAGCAGTGAATATAGGGGTAATGAAAAACTGTTTTTT
abundance: -; d_gene: TRBD1; j_gene: TRBJ1-1; v_gene: TRBV19; CDR3aa: CASSIMGQGLNTEAFF; CDR3nt: TGTGCCAGTAGTATTATGGGACAGGGCTTGAACACTGAAGCTTTCTTT
abundance: -; d_gene: -; j_gene: TRBJ2-7; v_gene: TRBV28; CDR3aa: CASSLGHTYEQYF; CDR3nt: TGTGCCAGCAGTTTGGGACATACCTACGAGCAGTACTTC
abundance: -; d_gene: TRBD2; j_gene: TRBJ2-3; v_gene: TRBV6-6; CDR3aa: CASSYSRLAGVDTQYF; CDR3nt: TGTGCCAGCAGTTACTCGAGGCTAGCGGGAGTAGATACGCAGTATTTT
abundance: once; d_gene: -; j_gene: TRBJ1-1; v_gene: TRBV7-8; CDR3aa: CASSPGRMNTEAFF; CDR3nt: TGTGCCAGCAGCCCCGGACGGATGAACACTGAAGCTTTCTTT
abundance: -; d_gene: TRBD2; j_gene: TRBJ2-1; v_gene: TRBV7-9; CDR3aa: CASRAGGNNEQFF; CDR3nt: TGTGCCAGCAGGGCGGGAGGGAACAATGAGCAGTTCTTC
abundance: -; d_gene: -; j_gene: TRBJ1-4; v_gene: TRBV2; CDR3aa: CASSPDWGKLFF; CDR3nt: TGTGCCAGCAGCCCCGACTGGGGAAAACTGTTTTTT
abundance: -; d_gene: -; j_gene: TRBJ2-7; v_gene: TRBV9; CDR3aa: CASSVGRGPYEQYF; CDR3nt: TGTGCCAGCAGCGTCGGGAGGGGGCCCTACGAGCAGTACTTC
abundance: -; d_gene: -; j_gene: TRBJ1-6; v_gene: TRBV6-6; CDR3aa: CASSYQGGSPLHF; CDR3nt: TGTGCCAGCAGTTACCAGGGTGGGTCACCCCTCCACTTT
abundance: -; d_gene: -; j_gene: TRBJ1-5; v_gene: TRBV19; CDR3aa: CASSTRLGQPQHF; CDR3nt: TGTGCCAGTAGTACGCGATTAGGGCAGCCCCAGCATTTT
abundance: many; d_gene: -; j_gene: TRBJ2-1; v_gene: TRBV19; CDR3aa: CASNRGGGHNEQFF; CDR3nt: TGTGCCAGTAATCGGGGAGGGGGGCACAATGAGCAGTTCTTC
abundance: -; d_gene: -; j_gene: TRBJ1-2; v_gene: TRBV6-5; CDR3aa: CASSYSGRDSGYTF; CDR3nt: TGTGCCAGCAGTTACTCGGGCAGGGACTCTGGCTACACCTTC
abundance: -; d_gene: TRBD1; j_gene: TRBJ1-1; v_gene: TRBV18; CDR3aa: CASSPGQNEAFF; CDR3nt: TGTGCCAGCTCACCGGGACAGAATGAAGCTTTCTTT
abundance: -; d_gene: TRBD2; j_gene: TRBJ2-1; v_gene: TRBV18; CDR3aa: CASSDELGLAGGRSYNEQFF; CDR3nt: TGTGCCAGCTCAGATGAGTTGGGACTAGCGGGAGGGCGCTCCTACAATGAGCAGTTCTTC
abundance: -; d_gene: TRBD1; j_gene: TRBJ2-1; v_gene: TRBV4-1; CDR3aa: CASSQDVGQGRFF; CDR3nt: TGCGCCAGCAGCCAAGATGTGGGACAGGGCCGGTTCTTC
abundance: once; d_gene: TRBD1; j_gene: TRBJ2-1; v_gene: TRBV23-1; CDR3aa: CASSQKNSHDRGDNEQFF; CDR3nt: TGCGCCAGCAGTCAGAAAAATAGCCATGACAGGGGGGACAATGAGCAGTTCTTC
abundance: -; d_gene: -; j_gene: TRBJ1-1; v_gene: TRBV4-1; CDR3aa: CASSQGGEAFF; CDR3nt: TGCGCCAGCAGCCAAGGGGGGGAAGCTTTCTTT
abundance: -; d_gene: TRBD1; j_gene: TRBJ2-7; v_gene: TRBV18; CDR3aa: CASSPGQGINEQYF; CDR3nt: TGTGCCAGCTCACCGGGACAGGGGATTAACGAGCAGTACTTC
abundance: -; d_gene: -; j_gene: TRBJ1-2; v_gene: TRBV7-8; CDR3aa: CASSSSRGGLYGYTF; CDR3nt: TGTGCCAGCAGCAGCAGTAGGGGGGGCCTCTATGGCTACACCTTC
abundance: -; d_gene: TRBD1; j_gene: TRBJ1-2; v_gene: TRBV4-1; CDR3aa: CASSQATQGQGYTF; CDR3nt: TGCGCCAGCAGCCAAGCAACCCAGGGACAGGGCTACACCTTC
abundance: -; d_gene: TRBD1; j_gene: TRBJ1-2; v_gene: TRBV30; CDR3aa: CAWIKGQGQGYTF; CDR3nt: TGTGCCTGGATCAAAGGACAGGGACAGGGCTACACCTTC
abundance: -; d_gene: TRBD1; j_gene: TRBJ1-5; v_gene: TRBV28; CDR3aa: CASRKQGASNQPQHF; CDR3nt: TGTGCCAGCAGGAAACAGGGGGCCTCCAATCAGCCCCAGCATTTT
abundance: once; d_gene: TRBD1; j_gene: TRBJ1-4; v_gene: TRBV7-3; CDR3aa: CASSLDRGEKLFF; CDR3nt: TGTGCCAGCAGCTTAGACAGGGGTGAAAAACTGTTTTTT
abundance: -; d_gene: TRBD2; j_gene: TRBJ2-5; v_gene: TRBV19; CDR3aa: CASSASQGLAGVPQYF; CDR3nt: TGTGCCAGTAGTGCATCTCAGGGACTAGCGGGAGTTCCCCAGTACTTC
abundance: -; d_gene: TRBD2; j_gene: TRBJ2-4; v_gene: TRBV6-4; CDR3aa: CASSVISGGASTKNIQYF; CDR3nt: TGTGCCAGCAGCGTGATTAGCGGGGGGGCCTCAACCAAAAACATTCAGTACTTC
abundance: -; d_gene: TRBD1; j_gene: TRBJ2-7; v_gene: TRBV2; CDR3aa: CASSWDRGGYEQYF; CDR3nt: TGTGCCAGCAGCTGGGACAGAGGCGGCTACGAGCAGTACTTC
abundance: -; d_gene: TRBD1; j_gene: TRBJ1-2; v_gene: TRBV9; CDR3aa: CASSTRTGGDYGYTF; CDR3nt: TGTGCCAGCAGCACAAGGACAGGGGGGGATTATGGCTACACCTTC
abundance: -; d_gene: TRBD1; j_gene: TRBJ2-3; v_gene: TRBV16; CDR3aa: CASKGTGSTDTQYF; CDR3nt: TGTGCCAGCAAGGGGACAGGGAGCACAGATACGCAGTATTTT
abundance: once; d_gene: -; j_gene: TRBJ2-7; v_gene: TRBV5-1; CDR3aa: CASSRAFLANKAITYEQYF; CDR3nt: TGCGCCAGCAGCCGCGCGTTTCTGGCAAATAAGGCCATCACCTACGAGCAGTACTTC
abundance: -; d_gene: TRBD1; j_gene: TRBJ1-6; v_gene: TRBV7-3; CDR3aa: CASSLAGTGNSPLHF; CDR3nt: TGTGCCAGCAGCTTAGCTGGGACAGGGAATTCACCCCTCCACTTT
abundance: -; d_gene: -; j_gene: TRBJ2-3; v_gene: TRBV10-3; CDR3aa: CAISEYHYYTDTQYF; CDR3nt: TGTGCCATCAGTGAGTATCACTATTACACAGATACGCAGTATTTT
abundance: few; d_gene: TRBD2; j_gene: TRBJ2-1; v_gene: TRBV10-1; CDR3aa: CASSVSGGRNEQFF; CDR3nt: TGCGCCAGCAGTGTGTCGGGGGGAAGGAATGAGCAGTTCTTC
abundance: -; d_gene: -; j_gene: TRBJ2-7; v_gene: TRBV6-1; CDR3aa: CASSDWTYEQYF; CDR3nt: TGTGCCAGCAGTGACTGGACCTACGAGCAGTACTTC
abundance: -; d_gene: -; j_gene: TRBJ2-3; v_gene: TRBV7-9; CDR3aa: CASSPTPLATDTQYF; CDR3nt: TGTGCCAGCAGCCCAACACCGCTAGCGACAGATACGCAGTATTTT
abundance: -; d_gene: -; j_gene: TRBJ2-7; v_gene: TRBV7-6; CDR3aa: CASSLGRGSYEQYF; CDR3nt: TGTGCCAGCAGCTTAGGGAGGGGTTCCTACGAGCAGTACTTC
abundance: large; d_gene: -; j_gene: TRBJ2-7; v_gene: TRBV5-5; CDR3aa: CASSFGIGGEQYF; CDR3nt: TGTGCCAGCAGCTTCGGTATTGGGGGCGAGCAGTACTTC
abundance: -; d_gene: -; j_gene: TRBJ2-5; v_gene: TRBV18; CDR3aa: CASSPTGKDQETQYF; CDR3nt: TGTGCCAGCTCCCCCACAGGGAAGGACCAAGAGACCCAGTACTTC
abundance: -; d_gene: -; j_gene: TRBJ2-2; v_gene: TRBV6-5; CDR3aa: CASTRTANTGELFF; CDR3nt: TGTGCCAGCACTCGGACAGCGAACACCGGGGAGCTGTTTTTT
abundance: -; d_gene: -; j_gene: TRBJ1-5; v_gene: TRBV10-3; CDR3aa: CAISHQGGDQPQHF; CDR3nt: TGTGCCATCAGTCATCAGGGAGGAGATCAGCCCCAGCATTTT
abundance: -; d_gene: TRBD1; j_gene: TRBJ2-1; v_gene: TRBV6-1; CDR3aa: CASKIGQGTYNEQFF; CDR3nt: TGTGCCAGCAAGATCGGACAGGGGACCTACAATGAGCAGTTCTTC
abundance: -; d_gene: TRBD1; j_gene: TRBJ1-2; v_gene: TRBV6-5; CDR3aa: CASSYRGQDYGYTF; CDR3nt: TGTGCCAGCAGTTACAGGGGGCAGGACTATGGCTACACCTTC
abundance: -; d_gene: TRBD2; j_gene: TRBJ2-3; v_gene: TRBV11-2; CDR3aa: CASSQSPGLDTDTQYF; CDR3nt: TGTGCCAGCAGCCAATCCCCGGGACTAGACACAGATACGCAGTATTTT
abundance: -; d_gene: -; j_gene: TRBJ1-2; v_gene: TRBV4-1; CDR3aa: CASSQVIDGIYGYTF; CDR3nt: TGCGCCAGCAGCCAAGTTATTGACGGCATCTATGGCTACACCTTC